These T cell receptor beta chains were read from a single sample in a study of monozygotic twins with inflammatory bowel disease. TCRdb processed the 5' RACE reads again and assigns one entry to each CDR3 protein, with no DNA. The sample has fewer than 200,000 distinct CDR3 sequences, and its top ten clones hold 2.8%. Sequences were obtained from blood. All receptors come from a human donor with ulcerative colitis or Crohn's disease, or a healthy co-twin of an affected twin (not recorded which). The CDR3 runs from the conserved cysteine through the conserved F or W. Each record gives: J gene, V gene, CDR3 protein.

TRBJ2-1 | TRBV11-2 | CASSLERDGANEQFF
TRBJ2-1 | TRBV5-1 | CASSPPAGDSNEQFF
TRBJ2-1 | TRBV30 | CAWSRGLAGILEFF
TRBJ2-2 | TRBV24-1 | CATSRTATAGELFF
TRBJ2-3 | TRBV30 | CAWRKGEGRFTDTQYF
TRBJ2-5 | TRBV3-1 | CASSQNGGETQYF
TRBJ2-1 | TRBV20-1 | CSASRAGLAGAGEQFF
TRBJ2-1 | TRBV5-1 | CASSLPRPPDEQFF
TRBJ2-1 | TRBV4-2 | CASRSLLLGLNEQFF
TRBJ2-5 | TRBV6-1 | CASSPHKNGIAGYGETQYF
TRBJ1-1 | TRBV13 | CASSLDYGGETEAFF
TRBJ2-7 | TRBV27 | CASSSGTGDNEQHF
TRBJ2-4 | TRBV15 | CATSRVLNIQYF
TRBJ2-7 | TRBV19 | CASSNPPAGSYEQYF
TRBJ1-1 | TRBV18 | CASSQGSTEAFF
TRBJ2-5 | TRBV5-1 | CASSHVQETQYF
TRBJ2-2 | TRBV25-1 | CASSELRVDRELFF
TRBJ2-1 | TRBV24-1 | CATSDFRENYNEQFF
TRBJ1-1 | TRBV24-1 | CATSDSPTGGPNTEAFF
TRBJ1-2 | TRBV20-1 | CSAESPPSGTRGYTF
TRBJ1-4 | TRBV7-2 | CASSDLPSATNEKLFF
TRBJ1-2 | TRBV7-2 | CASSLAYGGRGGDYGYTF
TRBJ1-5 | TRBV19 | CASSHVGHNQPQHF
TRBJ2-1 | TRBV12-5 | CASGLYSGWDEQFF
TRBJ1-5 | TRBV20-1 | CSARDQGGGGNQPQHF
TRBJ2-1 | TRBV9 | CASSVGARGHNEQFF
TRBJ1-1 | TRBV20-1 | CSARDDFRSGRAFF
TRBJ2-7 | TRBV10-3 | CAAGQAREEQYF
TRBJ1-6 | TRBV20-1 | CSARSGARENSPLHF
TRBJ2-7 | TRBV30 | CAWSVAGPYEQYF
TRBJ2-5 | TRBV20-1 | CSASVLAGALETQYF
TRBJ2-5 | TRBV7-2 | CASSARTSGLTEETQYF
TRBJ2-3 | TRBV24-1 | CATSLGLLGYTDTQYF
TRBJ1-5 | TRBV20-1 | CSAIQGRGNQPQHF
TRBJ2-7 | TRBV10-3 | CATRDRVHEQYF
TRBJ2-1 | TRBV29-1 | CSIGGVPSYNEQFF
TRBJ2-7 | TRBV20-1 | CSAPKRSLAGSYEQYF
TRBJ2-7 | TRBV6-5 | CASSYGQSYEQYF
TRBJ1-1 | TRBV14 | CASSEGRTNTEAFF
TRBJ1-4 | TRBV7-2 | CASSMGQEGEKLFF
TRBJ1-4 | TRBV14 | CASSQGTGGEEKLFF
TRBJ2-1 | TRBV4-3 | CASSLRARADEQFF
TRBJ2-2 | TRBV28 | CASSLWRGLAAPNTGELFF
TRBJ2-2 | TRBV7-7 | CASSLGSGYTGELFF
TRBJ2-1 | TRBV9 | CASRPDSSSYNEQFF
TRBJ1-6 | TRBV6-5 | CASSYRPGQAGSPLHF
TRBJ2-7 | TRBV4-2 | CASSQEARSEQYF
TRBJ2-3 | TRBV6-1 | CASRPTGGTDTQYF
TRBJ2-2 | TRBV6-6 | CASSTRTGELFF
TRBJ2-3 | TRBV14 | CASSRITGWTQYF